Below are 10 T cell receptor beta chains sequenced from a single sample in a study of post-analysis software for immune sequencing data. Study outcomes and limitations: Higher frequency in patients than in controls was seen for roughly five TRBV segments, with TRBV5-6, TRBV5-1 and TRBV20-1 among them.

The TCR beta cDNA libraries carried unique molecular identifiers. TCRdb reprocessed the PCR reads via MiXCR and lists one record per CDR3 protein. Of almost 700,000 distinct CDR3 sequences listed, approximately 59% are singletons. Their cognate antigens are unknown. Sequencing used blood. The receptors come from a girl aged 2-9 years with multiple sclerosis.

The chain has TRBV10-3 and TRBJ1-6; TRBD1 matches 7 bases. Germline trimming cut 2 bases from V and 8 bases from J; bases unmatched to any gene: 6. This CDR3 contains 15 residues. Germline V gene lookup returns CDR1 ENHRY and CDR2 SYGVKD. Here the CDR3 DNA reads TGTGCCATCAGTGAGGCGGGACAGTGGGATTCACCCCTCCACTTT. This sequence encodes CAISEAGQWDSPLHF.

The sample holds a few counts of this clonotype. The V call is TRBV29-1, the J call TRBJ1-2; D call uncertain. V was trimmed by 4 bases and J by 0 bases, leaving 12 bases between them. Germline CDR1 is SQVTM and CDR2 is ANQGSEA. This CDR3 spans 14 amino acids. The CDR3 DNA follows: TGCAGCGTTGTCCTCGGACGAGCTAACTATGGCTACACCTTC. Translated: CSVVLGRANYGYTF.

This clonotype has a single count. One end of the junction is discordant with germline, which a read error may explain. The rearrangement joins TRBV5-1 to TRBJ2-6; D is possibly TRBD1 (5 bases). Germline loops: CDR1 SGHRS, CDR2 YFSETQ. The CDR3 runs 20 residues. The CDR3 here is CASSYWGTAPASPGANVRTF. For the CDR3, the DNA is TGCGCCAGCAGCTATTGGGGAACAGCACCCGCAAGCCCTGGGGCCAACGTCCGGACTTTC.

This clonotype was counted a few times. The J gene is TRBJ2-3, the V gene TRBV10-1; D may be TRBD1 (6 bases). V gave up 1 base and J gave up 5 bases, with 13 bases separating them. Per germline, CDR1 WNHNN and CDR2 SYGVQD (reference sequence). The CDR3 covers 15 residues. The CDR3 nucleotides read TGCGCCAGCAGTGAGTTAATAGGGGGAAGAGATACGCAGTATTTT. It yields the protein CASSELIGGRDTQYF.

This chain joins TRBV20-1 and TRBJ1-5, with TRBD1 as a possible D gene (5 bases). This CDR3 is built from 13 residues. Deletions cut 5 bases from V and 7 bases from J, with 15 bases between. Germline V gene sequence: CDR1 DFQATT, CDR2 SNEGSKA (reference sequence). The CDR3 nucleotides are TGCAGTGCTCGCAGGGAAGATGGGCAGCCCCAGCATTTT. Protein product: CSARREDGQPQHF.

The chain couples TRBV11-2 to TRBJ2-1; TRBD2 matches 12 bases. V shed 4 bases and J 8 bases; nucleotides not matched to a gene: 18. The CDR3 extends over 19 amino acids. Per the germline V gene, CDR1 is SGHAT and CDR2 is FQNNGV. CDR3 coding DNA: TGTGCCAGCAGCTACTTCTCGACTAGCGGGAGAGGGATCATCGATGAGCAGTTCTTC. It yields the protein CASSYFSTSGRGIIDEQFF.

This sequence joins TRBV7-8 and TRBJ2-7; D might be TRBD1 (6 bases). This CDR3 has 14 residues. The V gene's germline CDR1 is SGHVS and CDR2 FQNEAQ. The V gene lost 5 bases and the J gene lost 3 bases, with 14 bases spanning the gap. CDR3 in amino acids: CASSPRTEVYEQYF. CDR3 in DNA: TGTGCCAGCAGCCCTCGGACAGAAGTCTACGAGCAGTACTTC.

The CDR3 reads CSAGPMGQTYNSPLHF. The DNA of the CDR3 is TGCAGTGCGGGGCCGATGGGACAAACTTATAATTCACCCCTCCACTTT. The chain carries TRBV20-1 and TRBJ1-6; perhaps TRBD1 as D (6 bases). The CDR3 is 16 residues long. V was cut by 6 bases and J by 4 bases, with 19 bases left in between. The germline V gene encodes CDR1 DFQATT and CDR2 SNEGSKA (reference sequence).

The chain uses TRBV12-3 or TRBV12-4 and TRBJ2-1; 8 nucleotides match TRBD2. The J segment lost 9 bases and the V segment lost 1 base, leaving 14 bases of the junction unmatched. CDR3 length: 17 amino acids. The CDR3 sequence: CASSLGLGGSGGSEQFF. In DNA form, the CDR3 reads TGTGCCAGCAGTTTAGGTTTAGGAGGGAGCGGGGGTAGTGAGCAGTTCTTC.

The chain joins TRBV5-5 to TRBJ2-3; no clear D. Germline loops: CDR1 SGHKS, CDR2 YYEKEE (reference sequence). CDR3 length equals 15 residues. V was clipped by 0 bases and J by 7 bases, with 15 bases between them. DNA for the CDR3: TGTGCCAGCAGCTTGGCTCCACAACAGCCGCATACGCAGTATTTT. This translates into CASSLAPQQPHTQYF.